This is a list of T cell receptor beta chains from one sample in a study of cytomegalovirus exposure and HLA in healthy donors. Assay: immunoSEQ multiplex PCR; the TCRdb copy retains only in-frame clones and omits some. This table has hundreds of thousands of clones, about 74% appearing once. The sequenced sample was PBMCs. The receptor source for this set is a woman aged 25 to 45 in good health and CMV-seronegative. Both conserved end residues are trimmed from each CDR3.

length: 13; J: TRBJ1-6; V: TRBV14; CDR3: ASSQLTGTGSPLH
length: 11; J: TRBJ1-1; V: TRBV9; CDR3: ASSYSRNTEAF
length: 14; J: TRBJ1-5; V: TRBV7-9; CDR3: ASSSAPGESNQPQH
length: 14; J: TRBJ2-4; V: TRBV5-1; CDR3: ASSLASGKAKNIQY
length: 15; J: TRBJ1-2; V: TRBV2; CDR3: ASSETHRVQFVYGYT
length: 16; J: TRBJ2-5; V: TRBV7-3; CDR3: ASSPGTSGGPKQETQY
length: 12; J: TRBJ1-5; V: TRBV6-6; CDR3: ASSYTSSNQPQH
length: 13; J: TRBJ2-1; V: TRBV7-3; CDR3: ASSLGAGNYNEQF
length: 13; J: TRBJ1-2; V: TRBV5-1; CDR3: ASSWEGTTYYGYT
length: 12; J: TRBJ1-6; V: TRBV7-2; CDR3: ASSLALEDPRSS
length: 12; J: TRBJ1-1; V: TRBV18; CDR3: ASSPQGANTEAF
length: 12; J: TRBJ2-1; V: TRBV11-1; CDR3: ASIEGGGGNEQF
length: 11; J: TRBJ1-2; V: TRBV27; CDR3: ASSPAPARGYT
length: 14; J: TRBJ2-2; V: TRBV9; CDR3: ASSVEGGVGTGELF
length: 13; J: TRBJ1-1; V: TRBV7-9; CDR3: SSSLDAGYNTEAF
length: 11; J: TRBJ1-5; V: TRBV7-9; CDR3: ASSPRRGQPQH
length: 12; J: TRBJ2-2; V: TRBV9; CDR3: ASSVGAGPGELF
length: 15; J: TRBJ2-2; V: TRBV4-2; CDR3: ASSPQVGGGASGELF
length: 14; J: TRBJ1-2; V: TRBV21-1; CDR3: ASSKDGDRGRRVSE
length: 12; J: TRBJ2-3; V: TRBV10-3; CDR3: ASNLVTSTDTQY
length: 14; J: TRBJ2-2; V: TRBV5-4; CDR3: ASSIPGLDPAGELF
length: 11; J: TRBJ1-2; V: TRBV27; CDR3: ASSWAQGYGYT
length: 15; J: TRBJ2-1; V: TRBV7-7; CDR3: ASSAITGGSYYNEQF
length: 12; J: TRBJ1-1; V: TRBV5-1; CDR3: ASSLQAGSIEAF
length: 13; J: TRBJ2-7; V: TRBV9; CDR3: ASSVGLAGAYEQY
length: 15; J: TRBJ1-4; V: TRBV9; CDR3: ASSTDTGVATNEKLF
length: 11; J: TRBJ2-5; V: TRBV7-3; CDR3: ASSTDAGVAQY
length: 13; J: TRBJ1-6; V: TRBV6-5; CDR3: ASNPSGTGYSPLH
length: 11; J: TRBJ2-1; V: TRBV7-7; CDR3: ASSLSSGDEQF
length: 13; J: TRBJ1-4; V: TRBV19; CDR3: ASSILPPQGEKLF
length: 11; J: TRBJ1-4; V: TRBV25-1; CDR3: ASSDPPDRELF
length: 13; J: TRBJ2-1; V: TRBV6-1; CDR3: ASSRLAGGYNEQF
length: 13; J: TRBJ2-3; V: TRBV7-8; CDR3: ASSFLAGGEDTQY
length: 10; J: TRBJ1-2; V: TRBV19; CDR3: ASSMDFYGYT
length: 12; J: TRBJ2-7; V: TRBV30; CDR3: AWSKGGGAYEQY
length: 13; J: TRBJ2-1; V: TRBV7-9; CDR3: ASSDQRSSYNEQF
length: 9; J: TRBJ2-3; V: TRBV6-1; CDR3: ASGLAHTQY
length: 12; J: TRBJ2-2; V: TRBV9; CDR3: ASSVGGVGGELF
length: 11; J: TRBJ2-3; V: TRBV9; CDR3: ASSAAPRGAQY
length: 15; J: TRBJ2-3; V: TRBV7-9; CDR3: ASSRSGGGIRTDTQY
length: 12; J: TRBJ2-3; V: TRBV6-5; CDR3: ASIGTSGGAQQY
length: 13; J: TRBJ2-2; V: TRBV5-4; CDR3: ASSPSGRLAGELF
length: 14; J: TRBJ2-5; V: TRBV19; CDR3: ASSVPASGDLETQY
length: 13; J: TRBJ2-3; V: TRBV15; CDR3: ATSSGLAGLDTQY
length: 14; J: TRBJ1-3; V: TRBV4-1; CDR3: ASSTVGTMPGNTIY
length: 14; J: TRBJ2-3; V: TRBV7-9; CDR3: ASSLYTSGGSDTQY
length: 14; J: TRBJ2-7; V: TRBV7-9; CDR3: ASSFTSGLAAYEQY
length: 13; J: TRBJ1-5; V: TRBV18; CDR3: ASSPLAASNQPQH
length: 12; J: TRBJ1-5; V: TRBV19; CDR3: ASMGRQGLQPQH
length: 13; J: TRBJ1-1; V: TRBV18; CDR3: ASCRQGAVDTEAF
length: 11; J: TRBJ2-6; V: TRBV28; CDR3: AGGGPGANVLT
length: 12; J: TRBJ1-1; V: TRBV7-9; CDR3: ASSVNSGLAEAF
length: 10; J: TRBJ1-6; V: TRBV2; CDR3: ASSRDNSPLH
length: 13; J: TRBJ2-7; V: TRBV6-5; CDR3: ASSPSGGRLYEQY
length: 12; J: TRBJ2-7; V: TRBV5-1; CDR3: ASSIGLADYEQY
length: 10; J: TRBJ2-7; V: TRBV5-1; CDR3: ASSQGGYEQY
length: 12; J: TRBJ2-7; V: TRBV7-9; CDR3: ASSHGQPPFEQY
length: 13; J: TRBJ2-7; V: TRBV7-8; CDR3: ASSPTGRVTYEQY
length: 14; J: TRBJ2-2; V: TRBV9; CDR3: ASSGAGAGNTGELF
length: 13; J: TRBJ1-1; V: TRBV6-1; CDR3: ASKQSSDGYTEAF